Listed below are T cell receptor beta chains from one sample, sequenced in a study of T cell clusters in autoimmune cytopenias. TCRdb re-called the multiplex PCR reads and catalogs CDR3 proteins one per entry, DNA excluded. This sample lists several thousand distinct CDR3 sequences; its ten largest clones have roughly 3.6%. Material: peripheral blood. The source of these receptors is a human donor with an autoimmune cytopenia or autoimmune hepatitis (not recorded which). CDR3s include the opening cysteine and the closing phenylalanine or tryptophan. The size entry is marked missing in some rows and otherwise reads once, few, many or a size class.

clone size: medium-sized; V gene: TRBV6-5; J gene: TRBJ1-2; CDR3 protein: CASSYPGQGKDGYTF
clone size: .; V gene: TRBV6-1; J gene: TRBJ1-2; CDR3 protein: CASSEAQGGYGYTF
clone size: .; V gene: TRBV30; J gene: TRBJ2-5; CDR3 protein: CAWSRGGAHGEQFF
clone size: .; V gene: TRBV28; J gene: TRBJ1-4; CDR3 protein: CASRFTEQVDEKLFF
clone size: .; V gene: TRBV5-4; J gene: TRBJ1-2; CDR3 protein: CASSLSGASRDYGYTF
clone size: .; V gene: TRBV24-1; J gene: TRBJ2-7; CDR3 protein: CATSDSRDRGNGPNYEQYF
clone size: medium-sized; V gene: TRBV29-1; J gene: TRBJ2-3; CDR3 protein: CSVGTSGSTDTQYF
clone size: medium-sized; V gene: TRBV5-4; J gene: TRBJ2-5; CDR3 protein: CASSFLASGQETQYF
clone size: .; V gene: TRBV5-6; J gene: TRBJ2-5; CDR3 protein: CASSFWGPQETQYF
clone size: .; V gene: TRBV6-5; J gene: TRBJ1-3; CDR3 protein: CASRRGSGRGNTIYF
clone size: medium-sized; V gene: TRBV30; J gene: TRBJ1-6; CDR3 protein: CAWSDRGVSPLHF
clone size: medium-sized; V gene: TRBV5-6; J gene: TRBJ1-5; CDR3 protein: CASSLRDRANQPQHF